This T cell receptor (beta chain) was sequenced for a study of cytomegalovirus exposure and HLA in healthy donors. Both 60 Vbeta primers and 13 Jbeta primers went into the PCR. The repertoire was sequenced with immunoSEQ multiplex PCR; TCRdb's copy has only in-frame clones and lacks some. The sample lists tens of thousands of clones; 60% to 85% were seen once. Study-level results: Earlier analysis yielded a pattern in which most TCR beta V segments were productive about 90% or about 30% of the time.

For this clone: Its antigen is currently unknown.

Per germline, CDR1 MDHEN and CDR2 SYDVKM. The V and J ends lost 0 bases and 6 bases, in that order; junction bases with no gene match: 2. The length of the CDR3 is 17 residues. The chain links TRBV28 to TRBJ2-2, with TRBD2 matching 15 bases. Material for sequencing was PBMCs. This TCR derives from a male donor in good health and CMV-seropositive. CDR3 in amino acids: CASSLWGLAGGPGELFF. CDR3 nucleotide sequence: TGTGCCAGCAGTTTATGGGGACTAGCGGGAGGTCCCGGGGAGCTGTTTTTT.